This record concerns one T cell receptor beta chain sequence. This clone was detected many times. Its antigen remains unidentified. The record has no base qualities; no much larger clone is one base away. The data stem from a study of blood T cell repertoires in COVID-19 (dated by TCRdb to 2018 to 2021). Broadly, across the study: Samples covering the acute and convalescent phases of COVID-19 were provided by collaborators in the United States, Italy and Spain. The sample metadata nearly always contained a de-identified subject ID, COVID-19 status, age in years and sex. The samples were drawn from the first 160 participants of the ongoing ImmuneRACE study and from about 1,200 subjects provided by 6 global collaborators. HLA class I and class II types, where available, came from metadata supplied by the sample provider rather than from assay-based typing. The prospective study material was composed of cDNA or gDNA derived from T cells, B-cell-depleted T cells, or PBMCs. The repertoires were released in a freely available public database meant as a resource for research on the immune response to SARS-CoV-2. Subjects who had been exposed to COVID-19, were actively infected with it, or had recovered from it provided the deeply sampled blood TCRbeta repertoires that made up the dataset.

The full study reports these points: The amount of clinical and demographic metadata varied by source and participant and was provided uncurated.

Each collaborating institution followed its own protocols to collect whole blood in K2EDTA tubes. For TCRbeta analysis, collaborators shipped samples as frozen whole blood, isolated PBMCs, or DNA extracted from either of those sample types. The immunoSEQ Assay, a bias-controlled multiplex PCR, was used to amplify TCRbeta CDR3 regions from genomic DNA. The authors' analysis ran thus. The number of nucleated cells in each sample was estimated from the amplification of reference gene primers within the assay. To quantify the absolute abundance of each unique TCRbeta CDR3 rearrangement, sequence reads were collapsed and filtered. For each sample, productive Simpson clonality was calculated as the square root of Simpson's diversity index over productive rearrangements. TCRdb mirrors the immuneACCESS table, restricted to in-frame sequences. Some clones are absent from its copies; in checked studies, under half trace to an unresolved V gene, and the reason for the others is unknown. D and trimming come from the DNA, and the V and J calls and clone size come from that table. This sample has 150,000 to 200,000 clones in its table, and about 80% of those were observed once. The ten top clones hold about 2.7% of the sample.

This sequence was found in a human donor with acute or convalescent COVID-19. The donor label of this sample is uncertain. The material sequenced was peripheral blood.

The CDR3 has the sequence CASSLVWRSTGELFF. The DNA reads TGTGCCAGCAGCTTGGTGTGGAGGAGCACCGGGGAGCTGTTTTTT. The chain couples TRBV5-8 to TRBJ2-2; possibly the D gene is TRBD2, per 5 matching bases. Sequences SGHTS (CDR1) and YDEGEE (CDR2) are obtained from the germline V gene. Counted from cysteine to phenylalanine, this CDR3 has 15 amino acids. Here the CDR3 DNA is all that survives: 45 bases in frame from base 1. Trimming at the junction amounts to 0 bases on V and 4 bases on J, and the germline ends lie 10 bases apart.